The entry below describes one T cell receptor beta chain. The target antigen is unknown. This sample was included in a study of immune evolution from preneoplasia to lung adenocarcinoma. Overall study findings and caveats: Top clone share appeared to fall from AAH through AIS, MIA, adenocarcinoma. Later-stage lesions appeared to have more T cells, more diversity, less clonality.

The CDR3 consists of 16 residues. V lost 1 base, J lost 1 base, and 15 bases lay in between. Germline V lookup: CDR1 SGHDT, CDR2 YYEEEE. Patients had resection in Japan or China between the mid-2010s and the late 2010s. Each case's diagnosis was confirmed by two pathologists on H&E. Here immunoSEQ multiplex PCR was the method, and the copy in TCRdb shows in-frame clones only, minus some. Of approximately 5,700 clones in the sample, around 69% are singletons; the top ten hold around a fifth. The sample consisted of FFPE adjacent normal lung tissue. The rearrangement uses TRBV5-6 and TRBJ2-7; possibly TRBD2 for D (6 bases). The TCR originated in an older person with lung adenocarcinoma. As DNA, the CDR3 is TGTGCCAGCAGCTTGTGGTTAGCGGAGTTATCCTACGAGCAGTACTTC. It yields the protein CASSLWLAELSYEQYF.